This T cell receptor beta chain came from a study of siplizumab effects on memory and regulatory T cells. Overall study findings and caveats: Proliferating Tregs' suppressive function in siplizumab cultures went unconfirmed. Memory cells seemed less diverse than naive T cells, which seemed major alloresponse contributors. A naive or memory phenotype could not be assigned to roughly 80-97% of the proliferating CD4+ or CD8+ clones.

Data came from immunoSEQ multiplex PCR; TCRdb stores just in-frame clones and leaves some out. The sample has 100,000 or so clones; roughly nine tenths are singletons. Comment on this clone: Its antigen remains unknown.

The receptor comes from a human donor in good health. The sample was Tregs sorted from blood.

The CDR3 DNA reads as TGTGCCAGCGGGGCGGATACAGATACGCAGTATTTT. This gives the protein CASGADTDTQYF. The chain uses TRBV2 and TRBJ2-3; TRBD1 might be the D (5 bases). The CDR3 has 12 residues. The ends were cut back, 8 bases at V and 3 bases at J, with 9 bases in the middle. Per the germline V gene, CDR1 is SNHLY and CDR2 is FYNNEI.